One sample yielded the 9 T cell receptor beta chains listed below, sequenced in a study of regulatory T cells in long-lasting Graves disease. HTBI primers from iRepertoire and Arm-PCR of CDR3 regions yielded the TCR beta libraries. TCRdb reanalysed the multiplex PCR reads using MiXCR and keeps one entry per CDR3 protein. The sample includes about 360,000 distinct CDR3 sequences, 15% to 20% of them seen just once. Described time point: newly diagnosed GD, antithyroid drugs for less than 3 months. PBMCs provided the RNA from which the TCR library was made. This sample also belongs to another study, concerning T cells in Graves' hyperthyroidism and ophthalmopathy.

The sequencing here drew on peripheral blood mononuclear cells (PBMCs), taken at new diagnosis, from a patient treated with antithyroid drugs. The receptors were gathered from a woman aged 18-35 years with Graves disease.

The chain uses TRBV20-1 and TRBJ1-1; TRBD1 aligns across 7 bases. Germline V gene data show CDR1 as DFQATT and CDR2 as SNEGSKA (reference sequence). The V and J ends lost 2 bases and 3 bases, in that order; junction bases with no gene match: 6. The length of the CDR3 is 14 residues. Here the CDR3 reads CSARRAGGDTEAFF. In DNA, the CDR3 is TGCAGTGCTAGAAGGGCAGGGGGGGACACTGAAGCTTTCTTT.

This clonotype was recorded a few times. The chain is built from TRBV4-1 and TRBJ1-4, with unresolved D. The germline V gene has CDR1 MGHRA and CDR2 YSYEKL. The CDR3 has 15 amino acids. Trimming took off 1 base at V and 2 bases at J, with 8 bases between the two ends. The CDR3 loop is CASSQAGMTNEKLFF. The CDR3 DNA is TGCGCCAGCAGCCAAGCCGGGATGACTAATGAAAAACTGTTTTTT.

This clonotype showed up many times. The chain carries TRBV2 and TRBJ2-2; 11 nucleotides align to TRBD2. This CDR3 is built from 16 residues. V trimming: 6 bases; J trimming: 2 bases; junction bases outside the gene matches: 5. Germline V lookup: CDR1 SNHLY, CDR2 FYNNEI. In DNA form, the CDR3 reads TGTGCCAGCAGCGCGGGACTAGCGGTAAACACCGGGGAGCTGTTTTTT. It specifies CASSAGLAVNTGELFF. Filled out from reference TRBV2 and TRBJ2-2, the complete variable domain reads EPEVTQTPSHQVTQMGQEVILRCVPISNHLYFYWYRQILGQKVEFLVSFYNNEISEKSEIFDDQFSVERPDGSNFTLKIRSTKLEDSAMYFCASSAGLAVNTGELFFGEGSRLTVL.

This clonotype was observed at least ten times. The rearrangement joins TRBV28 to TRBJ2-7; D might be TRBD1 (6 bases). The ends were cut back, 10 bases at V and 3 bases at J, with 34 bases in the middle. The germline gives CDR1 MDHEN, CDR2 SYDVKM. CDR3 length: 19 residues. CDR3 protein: CATKGGAASAPSLFYEQYF. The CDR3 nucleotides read TGTGCCACCAAAGGGGGTGCCGCCAGCGCCCCTTCTCTGTTCTACGAGCAGTACTTC.

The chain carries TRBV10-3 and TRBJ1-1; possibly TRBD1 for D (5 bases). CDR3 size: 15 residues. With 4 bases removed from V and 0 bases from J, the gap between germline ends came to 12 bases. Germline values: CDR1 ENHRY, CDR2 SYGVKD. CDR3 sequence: CAISGRAGMNTEAFF. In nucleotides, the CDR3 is TGTGCCATCAGTGGCCGGGCAGGGATGAACACTGAAGCTTTCTTT.

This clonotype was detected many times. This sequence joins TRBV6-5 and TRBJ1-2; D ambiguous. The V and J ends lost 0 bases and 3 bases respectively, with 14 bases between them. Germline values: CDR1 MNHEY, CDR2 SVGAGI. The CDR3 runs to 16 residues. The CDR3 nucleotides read TGTGCCAGCAGTTACTCCCCGGACCCATTAGACTATGGCTACACCTTC. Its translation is CASSYSPDPLDYGYTF.

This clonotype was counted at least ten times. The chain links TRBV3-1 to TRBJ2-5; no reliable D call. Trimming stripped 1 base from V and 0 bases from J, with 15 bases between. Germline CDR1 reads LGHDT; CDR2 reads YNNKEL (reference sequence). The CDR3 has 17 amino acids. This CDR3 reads CASSQGMGGFYQETQYF. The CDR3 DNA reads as TGTGCCAGCAGCCAAGGTATGGGCGGTTTTTACCAAGAGACCCAGTACTTC.

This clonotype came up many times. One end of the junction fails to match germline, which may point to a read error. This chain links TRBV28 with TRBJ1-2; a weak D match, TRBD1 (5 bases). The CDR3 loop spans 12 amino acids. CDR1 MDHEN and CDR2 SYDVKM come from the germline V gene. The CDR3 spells CAIREEDYGYTF. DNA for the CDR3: TGCGCTATCAGGGAGGAGGACTATGGCTACACCTTC.

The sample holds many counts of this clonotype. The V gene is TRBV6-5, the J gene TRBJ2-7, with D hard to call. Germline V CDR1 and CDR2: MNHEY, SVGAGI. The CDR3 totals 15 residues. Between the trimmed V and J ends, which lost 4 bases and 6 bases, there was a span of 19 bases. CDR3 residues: CASSFLGPGVAEQYF. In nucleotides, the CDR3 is TGTGCCAGCAGTTTCCTCGGGCCTGGGGTAGCCGAGCAGTACTTC.